Listed below are T cell receptor beta chains from one sample, sequenced in a study of blood T cells in healthy people across ages. One entry per CDR3 protein results from TCRdb running MiXCR on the 5' RACE reads. Of about 1 million distinct CDR3 sequences listed, approximately 25% were seen once; the top ten hold approximately 0.75%. This sample also belongs to another study, concerning T cells of mothers and their children.

Sequenced input: blood. The source is a girl aged 2-10 years in good health. CDR3s include the opening cysteine and the closing phenylalanine or tryptophan. D genes are given only for firm matches. Clone size appears in some rows only: once, few, many, or a class for an expanded clone.

>TRBJ2-7|.|.|TRBV6-2/TRBV6-3
CASIWSYEQYF
TGTGCCAGCATTTGGTCCTACGAGCAGTACTTC
>TRBJ1-2|.|.|TRBV10-3
CAISESGTYYGYTF
TGTGCCATCAGTGAGTCGGGGACCTATTATGGCTACACCTTC
>TRBJ1-5|TRBD1|.|TRBV10-3
CAISDGDSYSNQPQHF
TGTGCCATCAGTGATGGGGACAGTTATAGCAATCAGCCCCAGCATTTT
>TRBJ1-2|.|.|TRBV6-5
CASSYSGGIAADYGYTF
TGTGCCAGCAGTTACTCGGGGGGGATTGCAGCAGACTATGGCTACACCTTC
>TRBJ1-2|.|few|TRBV6-5
CASSPKGNHYGYTF
TGTGCCAGCAGCCCCAAAGGAAATCACTATGGCTACACCTTC
>TRBJ2-1|.|few|TRBV7-9
CASSPGLVLGDEQFF
TGTGCCAGCAGCCCCGGCCTCGTTTTAGGCGATGAGCAGTTCTTC
>TRBJ2-1|TRBD1|.|TRBV5-6
CASSFSGTGGNEQFF
TGTGCCAGCAGCTTTTCCGGGACAGGGGGCAATGAGCAGTTCTTC
>TRBJ1-6|TRBD1|.|TRBV12-3/TRBV12-4
CASSNALQGADSPLHF
TGTGCCAGCAGCAACGCCCTACAGGGGGCGGATTCACCCCTCCACTTT
>TRBJ1-3|.|few|TRBV5-1
CASSMVGFSGNTIYF
TGCGCCAGCAGCATGGTTGGTTTTTCTGGAAACACCATATATTTT
>TRBJ1-1|.|.|TRBV12-3/TRBV12-4
CASSLRGVRNTEAFF
TGTGCCAGCAGTTTAAGAGGGGTGAGGAACACTGAAGCTTTCTTT
>TRBJ2-1|.|.|TRBV29-1
CSATTGRENEQFF
TGCAGCGCCACGACAGGTCGGGAGAATGAGCAGTTCTTC
>TRBJ2-5|.|few|TRBV28
CASSLGESGETQYF
TGTGCCAGCAGTTTGGGGGAGTCGGGAGAGACCCAGTACTTC
>TRBJ2-3|TRBD2|few|TRBV4-2
CASSQLLAGVSDTQYF
TGTGCCAGCAGCCAATTGCTAGCGGGGGTTTCAGATACGCAGTATTTT
>TRBJ1-2|.|.|TRBV5-1
CASSQGLLPGGGYTF
TGCGCCAGCAGCCAGGGACTCCTGCCCGGGGGAGGCTACACCTTC
>TRBJ2-2|.|.|TRBV19
CASKMGGELFF
TGTGCCAGTAAAATGGGCGGGGAGCTGTTTTTT
>TRBJ1-4|.|few|TRBV11-2
CASRKGYEKLFF
TGTGCCAGCAGAAAGGGCTATGAAAAACTGTTTTTT
>TRBJ1-4|.|.|TRBV20-1
CSARAIRDSNEKLFF
TGCAGTGCTAGAGCGATACGGGATTCTAATGAAAAACTGTTTTTT
>TRBJ2-7|.|.|TRBV20-1
CSARDPVGPDYEQYF
TGCAGTGCTAGAGACCCCGTAGGGCCGGACTACGAGCAGTACTTC
>TRBJ2-7|.|.|TRBV12-3/TRBV12-4
CASSLIPMTGWYEQYF
TGTGCCAGCAGTTTAATCCCTATGACAGGATGGTACGAGCAGTACTTC
>TRBJ2-7|TRBD1|.|TRBV28
CASSYLGQGEQYF
TGTGCCAGCTCCTATCTGGGACAGGGAGAGCAGTACTTC
>TRBJ1-2|.|few|TRBV12-3/TRBV12-4
CASTDGSYGYTF
TGTGCCAGCACCGACGGTTCCTATGGCTACACCTTC
>TRBJ2-7|.|few|TRBV27
CASSSTQGRLTDLYF
TGTGCCAGCAGTTCGACCCAGGGGAGGCTTACAGACTTATACTTC
>TRBJ1-4|.|.|TRBV2
CASSAYRIDTATNEKLFF
TGTGCCAGCAGCGCCTACCGTATCGACACTGCAACTAATGAAAAACTGTTTTTT
>TRBJ2-1|TRBD2|.|TRBV4-2
CASTAGGRDEQFF
TGTGCCAGCACTGCGGGGGGGCGGGATGAGCAGTTCTTC
>TRBJ2-7|TRBD2|.|TRBV5-1
CASSPTGNSGTGPGQYF
TGCGCCAGCAGCCCAACTGGGAATAGCGGGACGGGACCGGGGCAGTACTTC
>TRBJ2-1|TRBD2|.|TRBV7-3
CASSPTSGRGFEQFF
TGTGCCAGCAGCCCCACTAGCGGGAGGGGGTTTGAGCAGTTCTTC
>TRBJ1-2|TRBD1|.|TRBV20-1
CSAEGASSSQDYGYTF
TGCAGTGCCGAGGGGGCCTCGAGCAGTCAGGACTATGGCTACACCTTC
>TRBJ1-1|.|.|TRBV28
CASRWSATDEGRHTEAFF
TGTGCCAGCAGATGGTCGGCCACGGACGAGGGACGGCACACTGAAGCTTTCTTT
>TRBJ1-1|.|.|TRBV5-6
CASSLGGWGEAFF
TGTGCCAGCAGCTTGGGCGGCTGGGGTGAAGCTTTCTTT
>TRBJ2-3|.|.|TRBV6-1
CASRQQGEVVDTQYF
TGTGCCAGCAGGCAACAGGGAGAAGTGGTAGATACGCAGTATTTT
>TRBJ2-1|TRBD2|.|TRBV20-1
CSAPGLAGGSSYNEQFF
TGCAGTGCCCCCGGACTAGCGGGAGGAAGCTCCTACAATGAGCAGTTCTTC
>TRBJ2-7|.|.|TRBV23-1
CASSLIGTSYEQYF
TGCGCCAGCAGTCTCATAGGGACCTCCTACGAGCAGTACTTC
>TRBJ2-3|.|.|TRBV5-6
CASMTTGGDTQYF
TGTGCCAGCATGACGACGGGCGGAGATACGCAGTATTTT
>TRBJ1-4|.|.|TRBV3-1
CASSQDRTDRNEKLFF
TGTGCCAGCAGCCAAGATAGGACGGACCGTAATGAAAAACTGTTTTTT
>TRBJ2-5|TRBD1|.|TRBV14
CASSQDEDRILIQETQYF
TGTGCCAGCAGCCAAGACGAGGACAGGATACTCATCCAAGAGACCCAGTACTTC
>TRBJ1-1|.|few|TRBV6-5
CASSYSILGAEAFF
TGTGCCAGCAGTTACTCGATACTCGGCGCTGAAGCTTTCTTT
>TRBJ1-2|.|.|TRBV7-9
CASSRYTF
TGTGCCAGCAGCCGTTACACCTTC
>TRBJ2-7|.|few|TRBV4-2
CASSQELNPTYEQYF
TGTGCCAGCAGCCAAGAGCTGAACCCTACCTACGAGCAGTACTTC
>TRBJ1-1|.|once|TRBV7-2
CASSLARGSRNTEAFF
TGTGCCAGCAGCTTAGCGCGAGGGAGTCGGAACACTGAAGCTTTCTTT
>TRBJ1-1|.|few|TRBV4-3
CASSHLYLGVWSTEAFF
TGCGCCAGCAGCCACCTATACTTAGGTGTCTGGAGCACTGAAGCTTTCTTT
>TRBJ2-6|.|.|TRBV4-2
CASSQDFEDGSGANVLTF
TGTGCCAGCAGCCAAGATTTCGAGGACGGTTCTGGGGCCAACGTCCTGACTTTC
>TRBJ2-7|TRBD2|.|TRBV20-1
CSARGMRGSSYEQYF
TGCAGTGCTAGAGGAATGCGGGGGAGCTCCTACGAGCAGTACTTC
>TRBJ1-4|.|.|TRBV6-5
CASSYSRGYRPGDEKLFF
TGTGCCAGCAGTTACTCGAGGGGATATAGGCCCGGAGATGAAAAACTGTTTTTT